This paragraph reports one T cell receptor (beta chain). Its antigen is still unknown. This record comes from a study of T-cell memory formation after mild COVID-19. The CDR3 covers 14 residues. The V gene end was trimmed by 0 bases and the J gene end by 4 bases; junction bases not matched to a gene: 2. CDR1 and CDR2 from the germline V gene are MNHNY and SVGAGI (reference sequence). TCRdb reprocessed the 5' RACE reads with MiXCR, giving one entry per CDR3 protein. The sample lists about 340,000 distinct CDR3 sequences, 13% to 15% occurring once. General study findings and limits: The study found balanced CD4/CD8 in clones contracting day 15 to 85 and a CD4+ lean in later expanders. Memory cells collected pre-infection included some clones that later responded, suggesting cross-reactive memory joined. The second-wave clones peaking on day 37 were not confirmed as SARS-CoV-2-specific.

The TCR originated in a man aged 18 to 35 who had mild COVID-19 (a few samples of this study predate the infection). Cell type and time point are not known. The chain carries TRBV6-6 and TRBJ2-5, with 7 positions matching TRBD1. The sequencing sample was made of PBMCs or a T cell subset sorted from them (not recorded which). The CDR3 DNA is TGTGCCAGCAGTTACTCGACAGGGTCAGAGACCCAGTACTTC. Its protein product is CASSYSTGSETQYF.